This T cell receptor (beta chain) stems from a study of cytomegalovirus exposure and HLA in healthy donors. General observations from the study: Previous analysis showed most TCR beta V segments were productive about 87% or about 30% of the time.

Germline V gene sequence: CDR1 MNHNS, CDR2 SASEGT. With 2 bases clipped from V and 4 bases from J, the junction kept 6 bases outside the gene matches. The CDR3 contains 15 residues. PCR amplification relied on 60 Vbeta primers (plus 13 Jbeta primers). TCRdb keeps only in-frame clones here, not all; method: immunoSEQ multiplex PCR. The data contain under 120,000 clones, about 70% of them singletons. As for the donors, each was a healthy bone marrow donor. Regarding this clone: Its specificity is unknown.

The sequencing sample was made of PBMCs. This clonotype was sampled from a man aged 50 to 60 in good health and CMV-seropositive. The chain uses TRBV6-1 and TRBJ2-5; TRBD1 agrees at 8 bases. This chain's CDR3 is CASSEFQTGVETQYF. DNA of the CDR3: TGTGCCAGCAGTGAATTTCAGACAGGGGTAGAGACCCAGTACTTC.